The 26 T cell receptor beta chains below were found in one sample sequenced in a study of cytomegalovirus exposure and HLA in healthy donors. Using immunoSEQ multiplex PCR, the repertoire was profiled, and TCRdb retains in-frame clones only, with some absent. The sample includes more than 90,000 clones, 85% to 95% seen only once; the top ten take approximately 1.1%. Source material: PBMCs. These TCRs come from a woman in her twenties or thirties in good health and CMV-seropositive.

This clone occurred once. The chain has TRBV6-5 and TRBJ1-1; D might be TRBD1 (5 bases). The CDR3 has 14 residues. Germline V gene sequence: CDR1 MNHEY, CDR2 SVGAGI. The V end was cut by 0 bases, the J end by 4 bases, with 9 bases between. The CDR3 sequence is CASSYSGGGTEAFF. CDR3 coding DNA: TGTGCCAGCAGTTACTCTGGCGGGGGCACTGAAGCTTTCTTT.

The chain links TRBV5-6 to TRBJ2-1; possibly TRBD1 for D (5 bases). This CDR3 region has 15 residues. CDR1 and CDR2 (germline): SGHDT, YYEEEE. V gave up 2 bases and J gave up 4 bases, with 13 bases separating them. CDR3 bases: TGTGCCAGCAGCTTTGTGGGGTCAGGGTACAATGAGCAGTTCTTC. Its protein is CASSFVGSGYNEQFF.

The J gene is TRBJ2-5, the V gene TRBV5-6; the match to TRBD1 covers 7 bases. The V gene's germline CDR1 is SGHDT and CDR2 YYEEEE. This CDR3 contains 14 residues. Trimming took 7 bases from V and 5 from J; bases not matched to a gene: 11. In DNA form, the CDR3 reads TGTGCCAGCTCCGGGGACAGACTGGGGGAGACCCAGTACTTC. It translates to CASSGDRLGETQYF.

This clone was found once. The rearrangement uses TRBV11-2 and TRBJ1-1, with D possibly TRBD1 on 5 matching bases. Trimming took 1 base from V and 4 from J, leaving 22 bases between them. Germline CDR1 SGHAT, CDR2 FQNNGV. This CDR3 is built from 18 residues. CDR3 nucleotide sequence: TGTGCCAGCAGCTTAGGGGGGGGAGAAGCCCCCTCGGGCACTGAAGCTTTCTTT. Translation: CASSLGGGEAPSGTEAFF.

This chain uses TRBV7-8 with TRBJ2-1; 10 positions agree with TRBD2. V shed 5 bases, J shed 3 bases, and the junction held 7 bases outside the gene matches. CDR3 length: 16 amino acids. Germline CDR1 SGHVS, CDR2 FQNEAQ. CDR3 loop: CASSLLAGTHYNEQFF. The CDR3 region has the DNA TGTGCCAGCAGCCTACTAGCGGGAACCCACTACAATGAGCAGTTCTTC.

The gene calls are TRBV9 and TRBJ2-1; 10 bases agree with TRBD1. V lost 4 bases to trimming and J lost 2 bases; unmatched junction nucleotides: 3. The CDR3 is 15 residues long. Germline loops: CDR1 SGDLS, CDR2 YYNGEE. CDR3 sequence: CASSNGQGAYNEQFF. As DNA, the CDR3 is TGTGCCAGCAGCAACGGACAGGGGGCCTACAATGAGCAGTTCTTC.

V and J are TRBV6-5 and TRBJ2-1; D possibly corresponds to TRBD1 (6 bases). V was cut by 6 bases and J by 7 bases, with 10 bases left in between. The V gene's germline CDR1 is MNHEY and CDR2 SVGAGI. CDR3 length: 12 residues. In DNA form, the CDR3 reads TGTGCCAGCAGACGGACAGCTAATGAGCAGTTCTTC. This gives the protein CASRRTANEQFF.

The chain recombines TRBV7-8 with TRBJ1-1; no reliable D call. In germline, CDR1 is SGHVS, CDR2 FQNEAQ. The CDR3 covers 15 residues. Deletions cut 1 base from V and 0 bases from J, with 9 bases between. The CDR3, as DNA: TGTGCCAGCAGCTTAGACAGTGTCATGAACACTGAAGCTTTCTTT. This codes for CASSLDSVMNTEAFF.

J is TRBJ2-3 and V is TRBV19, with TRBD2 matching 9 bases. V lost 3 bases, J lost 2 bases, and 12 bases stayed unmatched. CDR1 and CDR2 (germline): LNHDA, SQIVND (reference sequence). This CDR3 region has 18 residues. The CDR3 is CASSIGRGGSQHTDTQYF. Written as DNA, the CDR3 is TGTGCCAGTAGTATCGGGCGGGGGGGATCACAGCACACAGATACGCAGTATTTT.

The rearrangement links TRBV7-7 to TRBJ2-5, with 9 bases matching TRBD1. There are 14 residues in the CDR3. J gave up 4 bases and V 5 bases, and 5 bases lay outside the gene matches. The V gene's germline CDR1 is SSHAT and CDR2 FNYEAQ (reference sequence). CDR3 residues: CASSRDRVGETQYF. The CDR3 nucleotides read TGTGCCAGCAGCCGGGACAGGGTGGGAGAGACCCAGTACTTC.

The rearrangement joins TRBV10-3 to TRBJ1-1; D call uncertain. The V end was cut by 3 bases, the J end by 7 bases, with 9 bases between. Germline V gene data show CDR1 as ENHRY and CDR2 as SYGVKD. This CDR3 has 12 amino acids. The CDR3 spells CAISDREREAFF. CDR3 DNA sequence: TGTGCCATCAGTGATCGTGAGCGTGAAGCTTTCTTT.

The rearrangement links TRBV28 to TRBJ1-1; 8 nucleotides match TRBD1. The germline V gene has CDR1 MDHEN and CDR2 SYDVKM. The length of the CDR3 is 13 residues. V lost 3 bases, J lost 10 bases, and 7 bases stayed unmatched. The CDR3 bases are TGTGCCAGCAGTTTCGTAGGACAGGGTCGAGCTTTCTTT. It specifies CASSFVGQGRAFF.

This chain uses TRBV28 with TRBJ1-1; the D gene is possibly TRBD1 (5 bases). Trimming removed 3 bases from V and 6 bases from J, with 14 bases in between. The CDR3 has 14 residues. Germline loops: CDR1 MDHEN, CDR2 SYDVKM. The CDR3 loop is CASSLGGGISEAFF. CDR3 coding DNA: TGTGCCAGCAGTTTGGGTGGGGGGATTTCTGAAGCTTTCTTT.

This clone occurred once. The chain has TRBV19 and TRBJ1-1, with a possible D match to TRBD1 (6 bases). Germline V lookup: CDR1 LNHDA, CDR2 SQIVND (reference sequence). CDR3 length: 13 residues. The V end lost 4 bases, the J end lost 0 bases, and 6 bases lay between the germline ends. The CDR3 DNA is TGTGCCAGTAGTACAGGGGTGAACACTGAAGCTTTCTTT. Translation gives CASSTGVNTEAFF.

This chain uses TRBV5-6 with TRBJ2-1; 11 nucleotides agree with TRBD2. Germline CDR1 SGHDT, CDR2 YYEEEE. Unmatched junction bases numbered 14, after V lost 5 bases and J lost 4 bases. The CDR3 length is 18 residues. The CDR3 DNA reads TGTGCCAGCAGTCCCGACTTTGTAGCGGGAGGGGGGTACAATGAGCAGTTCTTC. This sequence encodes CASSPDFVAGGGYNEQFF.

The V call is TRBV9, the J call TRBJ2-2, with 7 bases matching TRBD2. The CDR3 consists of 14 residues. The V gene's germline CDR1 is SGDLS and CDR2 YYNGEE. The trim removed 4 bases at V and 3 bases at J, leaving 3 bases unmatched. The CDR3 is CASSNRGDTGELFF. The CDR3 DNA follows: TGTGCCAGCAGCAACCGGGGGGACACCGGGGAGCTGTTTTTT.

The chain uses TRBV7-9 and TRBJ2-7; the D is unclear. Germline V CDR1 and CDR2: SEHNR, FQNEAQ (reference sequence). V was pared by 6 bases and J by 4 bases, with 16 bases between. This CDR3 comprises 14 residues. In DNA, the CDR3 is TGTGCCAGCAGTGACGACGACGACTGGTACGAGCAGTACTTC. This gives the protein CASSDDDDWYEQYF.

The chain links TRBV14 to TRBJ1-2, with D possibly matching TRBD1 (6 bases). The V gene lost 1 base and the J gene lost 4 bases, with 16 bases spanning the gap. The CDR3 sequence is 16 residues long. CDR1 and CDR2 from the germline V gene are SGHDN and FVKESK. Here the CDR3 DNA reads TGTGCCAGCAGCCAAGTGGGGACACGGTCGCTCTATGGCTACACCTTC. Protein sequence: CASSQVGTRSLYGYTF.

The V and J genes are TRBV20-1 and TRBJ1-5; TRBD1 is a possible D gene (6 bases). Germline CDR1 is DFQATT and CDR2 is SNEGSKA (reference sequence). Trimming took off 5 bases at V and 6 bases at J, with 8 bases between the two ends. This CDR3 region has 11 residues. CDR3 DNA: TGCAGTGCTTCAGGGGTTCAGCCCCAGCATTTT. Its protein product is CSASGVQPQHF.

To note about this clone: The junction departs from germline at one end; a sequencing error may be responsible. The chain recombines TRBV29-1 with TRBJ2-5, with D tentatively TRBD1 (6 bases). CDR1 SQVTM and CDR2 ANQGSEA come from the germline V gene. The CDR3 runs to 10 residues. The chain's CDR3 is CSVGQGTQYF. The CDR3, as DNA: TGCAGCGTGGGACAAGGGACCCAGTACTTC. The full variable domain, with the rest looked up from reference TRBV29-1 and TRBJ2-5, is SAVISQKPSRDICQRGTSLTIQCQVDSQVTMMFWYRQQPGQSLTLIATANQGSEATYESGFVIDKFPISRPNLTFSTLTVSNMSPEDSSIYLCSVGQGTQYFGPGTRLLVL.

The chain has TRBV7-2 and TRBJ2-2; D unresolved. Germline loops: CDR1 SGHTA, CDR2 FQGNSA. This CDR3 region has 13 residues. V dropped 1 base and J dropped 6 bases, with 6 bases sitting between them. The DNA for the CDR3 is TGTGCCAGCAGCTTAGTGCGTCCCGGGGAGCTGTTTTTT. Its translation: CASSLVRPGELFF.

The chain carries TRBV6-4 and TRBJ2-1; D is unclear. Germline V gene lookup returns CDR1 MRHNA and CDR2 SNTAGT. This CDR3 is built from 15 residues. Trimming removed 2 bases from V and 6 bases from J, with 14 bases in between. This CDR3 is CASSDDGASFNEQFF. CDR3 nucleotides: TGTGCCAGCAGTGACGACGGAGCCTCGTTCAATGAGCAGTTCTTC.

The rearrangement joins TRBV27 to TRBJ2-1, with TRBD2 matching 7 bases. After removal of 6 bases from V and 8 bases from J, the junction contained 10 bases not matched to a gene. Germline loops: CDR1 MNHEY, CDR2 SMNVEV (reference sequence). CDR3 length equals 14 residues. The CDR3 DNA sequence: TGTGCCAGCAGCCCAGGGACCGGGGGGTATGAGCAGTTCTTC. Translated: CASSPGTGGYEQFF.

The CDR3 DNA follows: TGTGCCAGCTCACCATGGAGCGGGAGTGGCCAAGAGACCCAGTACTTC. Its translation is CASSPWSGSGQETQYF. V is TRBV18 and J is TRBJ2-5; 8 nucleotides match TRBD2. Germline V gives CDR1 KGHSH, CDR2 LQKENI. The ends lost 2 bases at V and 1 base at J; junction bases unmatched: 6. This CDR3 comprises 16 residues.

In this sample, this clone turned up once. The V gene is TRBV18, the J gene TRBJ2-6; D is possibly TRBD2 (5 bases). V was cut by 1 base and J by 1 base, with 14 bases left in between. The CDR3 is 18 residues long. Germline values: CDR1 KGHSH, CDR2 LQKENI. The CDR3 region is CASSPRVGVPSGANVLTF. CDR3 sequence (DNA): TGTGCCAGCTCACCACGGGTCGGGGTACCGTCTGGGGCCAACGTCCTGACTTTC.

In its sample, this clone was seen once. This chain uses TRBV6-1 with TRBJ1-5; D possibly corresponds to TRBD1 (5 bases). The germline V and J ends were trimmed by 3 bases and 4 bases, with 16 bases remaining between them. The CDR3 totals 16 residues. Germline assignment: CDR1 MNHNS and CDR2 SASEGT. The CDR3 here is CASSDALGGRNQPQHF. The CDR3 DNA reads as TGTGCCAGCAGTGACGCCCTGGGGGGAAGGAATCAGCCCCAGCATTTT.